A selection of T cell receptor beta chains follows, all from one sample in a study of identifying expanded T cells in peripheral blood. The data were produced by immunoSEQ multiplex PCR, yet TCRdb's version contains in-frame clones alone and is incomplete. The sample carries 100,000 or so clones, about 89% recorded once. Input material: blood. Receptors originate from a person aged 18 to 75 in good health. The CDR3 runs from the conserved cysteine through the conserved F or W. Fields, in order: D gene, J gene, V gene, clone size, CDR3 protein, CDR3 DNA. D genes are given only for firm matches. Where a row states a size, it is once, few, many or the class of an expanded clone; other rows omit it.

NA | TRBJ1-2 | TRBV5-1 | NA | CASSLLPLENYGYTF | TGCGCCAGCAGCTTGCTCCCCTTGGAAAACTATGGCTACACCTTC
NA | TRBJ2-1 | TRBV4-1 | once | CASSHLRSKSSYNEQFF | TGCGCCAGCAGCCACCTAAGGTCCAAGAGCTCCTACAATGAGCAGTTCTTC
NA | TRBJ2-7 | TRBV19 | NA | CASSPNPAYEQYF | TGTGCCAGTAGTCCGAACCCGGCCTACGAGCAGTACTTC
TRBD2 | TRBJ2-1 | TRBV13 | NA | CASSPRLAGGQRWGEQFF | TGTGCCAGCAGCCCTCGACTAGCGGGGGGGCAGCGGTGGGGTGAGCAGTTCTTC
NA | TRBJ2-3 | TRBV10-3 | NA | CAISKKDSTDTQYF | TGTGCCATCAGCAAGAAGGACAGTACAGATACGCAGTATTTT
NA | TRBJ2-4 | TRBV7-9 | NA | CASSLMIRSSKNIQYF | TGTGCCAGCAGCTTGATGATTCGGAGCTCCAAAAACATTCAGTACTTC
TRBD2 | TRBJ2-7 | TRBV2 | NA | CASSEVAGGPLSYEQYF | TGTGCCAGCAGTGAAGTAGCGGGGGGGCCCCTCTCCTACGAGCAGTACTTC
NA | TRBJ1-5 | TRBV4-1 | NA | CASSQETVSSSNQPQHF | TGCGCCAGCAGCCAAGAAACGGTCAGCTCTAGCAATCAGCCCCAGCATTTT
TRBD2 | TRBJ2-5 | TRBV30 | NA | CAWRASGRQETQYF | TGTGCCTGGAGGGCTAGCGGGCGCCAAGAGACCCAGTACTTC
NA | TRBJ1-2 | TRBV7-9 | NA | CASSLGGVYGYTF | TGTGCCAGCAGCTTAGGGGGTGTTTATGGCTACACCTTC
NA | TRBJ2-5 | TRBV28 | NA | CASSRSSRETQYF | TGTGCCAGCAGCAGAAGCTCTCGAGAGACCCAGTACTTC
NA | TRBJ1-6 | TRBV4-3 | NA | CASSQATDFFSPLHF | TGCGCCAGCAGCCAAGCGACGGACTTTTTTTCACCCCTCCACTTT
NA | TRBJ1-5 | TRBV11-2 | NA | CASSLGWGDQPQHF | TGTGCCAGCAGCTTAGGGTGGGGGGATCAGCCCCAGCATTTT
TRBD1 | TRBJ1-6 | TRBV18 | NA | CASSPPSTGGNSPLHF | TGTGCCAGCTCACCTCCGTCGACAGGGGGTAATTCACCCCTCCACTTT
TRBD1 | TRBJ2-7 | TRBV5-6 | NA | CASSPDRGKQYF | TGTGCCAGCAGCCCCGACAGGGGTAAGCAGTACTTC
NA | TRBJ1-5 | TRBV2 | NA | CASSVQVNQPQHF | TGTGCCAGCAGTGTTCAGGTCAATCAGCCCCAGCATTTT
NA | TRBJ1-1 | TRBV7-9 | NA | CASSMEQGNAFF | TGTGCCAGCAGCATGGAACAGGGTAACGCTTTCTTT
TRBD1 | TRBJ2-1 | TRBV7-9 | NA | CASSPQGNEQFF | TGTGCCAGCAGCCCACAGGGGAATGAGCAGTTCTTC
NA | TRBJ1-6 | TRBV7-9 | NA | CASSRVSNSPLHF | TGTGCCAGCAGCCGGGTTTCAAATTCACCCCTCCACTTT
NA | TRBJ1-1 | TRBV28 | NA | CASRYTGFPEAFF | TGTGCCAGCAGATATACAGGGTTCCCTGAAGCTTTCTTT
NA | TRBJ1-4 | TRBV5-1 | once | CASSPVLGGNEKLFF | TGCGCCAGCAGCCCAGTGTTAGGGGGTAATGAAAAACTGTTTTTT
NA | TRBJ2-3 | TRBV11-2 | NA | CATRRSDTQYF | TGTGCCACCCGCAGGTCTGATACGCAGTATTTT
NA | TRBJ1-4 | TRBV29-1 | NA | CSVQREKLFF | TGCAGCGTTCAGAGAGAAAAACTGTTTTTT
TRBD1 | TRBJ1-3 | TRBV7-2 | NA | CASSLEGAYRYF | TGTGCCAGCAGCTTGGAGGGGGCGTATCGGTATTTT
NA | TRBJ1-1 | TRBV27 | NA | CASSLSRTGRVTEAFF | TGTGCCAGCAGTTTATCGCGCACGGGGCGCGTGACTGAAGCTTTCTTT
NA | TRBJ1-1 | TRBV5-1 | NA | CASSLVPRRGANTEAFF | TGCGCCAGCAGCTTGGTTCCCAGGCGGGGCGCGAACACTGAAGCTTTCTTT
NA | TRBJ1-1 | TRBV4-3 | NA | CASSQANTEAFF | TGCGCCAGCAGCCAAGCGAACACTGAAGCTTTCTTT
NA | TRBJ2-7 | TRBV7-9 | NA | CASSKGHEQYF | TGTGCCAGCAGCAAAGGGCACGAGCAGTACTTC
TRBD1 | TRBJ1-2 | TRBV11-2 | NA | CASSLDRTGDGYTF | TGTGCCAGCAGCTTAGATCGGACAGGGGATGGCTACACCTTC
TRBD2 | TRBJ2-3 | TRBV7-9 | NA | CASSPGLAGTTDTQYF | TGTGCCAGCAGCCCTGGACTAGCCGGGACCACAGATACGCAGTATTTT